The 18 T cell receptor beta chains below come from one sample, sequenced in a study of CDR3 diversity in severe acne. MiXCR, applied by TCRdb to the PCR reads, yields one record per CDR3 protein. The sample yields approximately 79,000 distinct CDR3 sequences, 48% seen once. The sample was blood. The origin of the receptors is a male donor in good health, serving as a control.

This clonotype was counted ten times or more. V usage is TRBV11-3 and J usage is TRBJ1-5; the D is unclear. The CDR3 consists of 13 residues. Germline loops: CDR1 SGHNT, CDR2 YENEEA. Trimming left V 2 bases short and J 2 bases short, with 4 bases between. The CDR3: CASSLQGNQPQHF. The CDR3 DNA is TGTGCCAGCAGCTTACAGGGCAATCAGCCCCAGCATTTT.

This clonotype showed up many times. The J gene is TRBJ1-5, the V gene TRBV5-1; 9 bases align to TRBD1. J was trimmed by 7 bases and V by 4 bases; bases with no gene match: 6. The CDR3 length is 14 residues. Germline V gives CDR1 SGHRS, CDR2 YFSETQ. The CDR3 nucleotides read TGCGCCAGCAGCCAGGACAGGGGCATGCAGCCCCAGCATTTT. This translates into CASSQDRGMQPQHF.

The chain joins TRBV12-3 or TRBV12-4 to TRBJ2-7; the D gene is possibly TRBD2 (6 bases). The CDR3 has 13 amino acids. The V end lost 5 bases, the J end lost 6 bases, and 14 bases lay between the germline ends. CDR3 DNA: TGTGCCAGCAGTCAGGGACTGACTCTCGAGCAGTACTTC. Translated: CASSQGLTLEQYF.

The chain joins TRBV18 to TRBJ1-5; TRBD1 agrees at 10 bases. The CDR3 loop spans 15 amino acids. V shed 3 bases, J shed 4 bases, and the junction held 3 bases outside the gene matches. CDR1 and CDR2 from the germline V gene are KGHSH and LQKENI. The CDR3 DNA is TGTGCCAGCTCACCCCCGGGACAGGGGAATCAGCCCCAGCATTTT. Amino acid sequence: CASSPPGQGNQPQHF.

This clonotype was detected many times. The rearrangement uses TRBV14 and TRBJ2-5; D remains unclear. Germline values: CDR1 SGHDN, CDR2 FVKESK. V was shortened by 0 bases and J by 2 bases, with 7 bases between the two germline ends. This CDR3 spans 14 amino acids. The CDR3 region has the DNA TGTGCCAGCAGCCAAGAACTGTTACAAGAGACCCAGTACTTC. Its protein product is CASSQELLQETQYF.

This clonotype was seen ten or more times. This chain uses TRBV7-9 with TRBJ2-5, with 8 bases that match TRBD1. The V and J ends lost 4 bases and 4 bases, in that order; junction bases with no gene match: 11. The CDR3 loop spans 16 amino acids. Germline V lookup: CDR1 SEHNR, CDR2 FQNEAQ (reference sequence). The CDR3 DNA follows: TGTGCCAGCAGCTCGTTTCCAGGGGGCTCCGGAGAGACCCAGTACTTC. This gives the protein CASSSFPGGSGETQYF.

This clonotype was observed at least ten times. The CDR3 here is CASRAGREYEQYF. The DNA of the CDR3 is TGTGCCAGCAGGGCAGGGAGGGAGTACGAGCAGTACTTC. The gene calls are TRBV6-5 and TRBJ2-7; 7 bases are shared with TRBD2. The V and J ends lost 6 bases and 4 bases, in that order; junction bases with no gene match: 6. CDR1 MNHEY and CDR2 SVGAGI come from the germline V gene. CDR3 length: 13 amino acids.

The rearrangement links TRBV7-6 to TRBJ2-7; 7 nucleotides line up with TRBD2. The end of the DNA fits TRBJ2-1 better, so the J call may be wrong. The CDR3 covers 12 residues. Germline V lookup: CDR1 SGHVS, CDR2 FNYEAQ. The CDR3 reads CASSPAGEEQFF. Here the CDR3 DNA reads TGTGCCAGCAGCCCCGCGGGGGAGGAGCAGTTCTTC.

Many counts were recorded for this clonotype. The rearrangement uses TRBV5-1 and TRBJ2-7; 7 bases align to TRBD2. From germline, CDR1 is SGHRS and CDR2 YFSETQ. V gave up 2 bases and J gave up 2 bases; unmatched junction bases: 13. The CDR3 totals 17 residues. In DNA, the CDR3 is TGCGCCAGCAGCTTCGCCCCATCGGGGGGTACTACCTACGAGCAGTACTTC. Its protein product is CASSFAPSGGTTYEQYF. Looking up the rest from reference TRBV5-1 and TRBJ2-7 gives the full variable domain: KAGVTQTPRYLIKTRGQQVTLSCSPISGHRSVSWYQQTPGQGLQFLFEYFSETQRNKGNFPGRFSGRQFSNSRSEMNVSTLELGDSALYLCASSFAPSGGTTYEQYFGPGTRLTVT.

By share, this clonotype counts as medium-sized. For the CDR3, the DNA is TGTGCCAGCAGCTTCAAGCCTAAATCAGAAGCTTTCTTT. Its translation: CASSFKPKSEAFF. This chain links TRBV7-3 with TRBJ1-1; no clear D gene. V lost 3 bases and J 8 bases, leaving 13 bases between the germline ends. This CDR3 is built from 13 residues. Germline CDR1 is SGHTA and CDR2 is FQGTGA.

This clonotype was observed a handful of times. V gene TRBV7-9 combines with J gene TRBJ1-2, with 10 bases fitting TRBD1. With V trimmed by 5 bases and J by 1 base, 7 bases remained unmatched. The germline V gene has CDR1 SEHNR and CDR2 FQNEAQ (reference sequence). This CDR3 has 16 residues. The CDR3 reads CASSDRDRGVNYGYTF. The CDR3, as DNA: TGTGCCAGCAGCGACCGGGACAGGGGCGTTAACTATGGCTACACCTTC.

The chain carries TRBV2 and TRBJ2-3, with a weak D call TRBD2 (6 bases). The V gene lost 6 bases and the J gene lost 14 bases, with 15 bases spanning the gap. Per the germline V gene, CDR1 is SNHLY and CDR2 is FYNNEI. The CDR3 consists of 11 residues. In DNA, the CDR3 is TGTGCCAGCAGGGCGACCGGAGGGCCGTATTTT. Encoded protein: CASRATGGPYF. Supplemented by reference TRBV2 and TRBJ2-3, the full variable domain reads EPEVTQTPSHQVTQMGQEVILRCVPISNHLYFYWYRQILGQKVEFLVSFYNNEISEKSEIFDDQFSVERPDGSNFTLKIRSTKLEDSAMYFCASRATGGPYFGPGTRLTVL.

This clonotype occurred a few times. The rearrangement uses TRBV29-1 and TRBJ1-2; 9 positions match TRBD1. Per the germline V gene, CDR1 is SQVTM and CDR2 is ANQGSEA. This CDR3 region has 16 residues. V trimming: 0 bases; J trimming: 7 bases; junction bases outside the gene matches: 12. CDR3 amino acids: CSVEDDWTGEVSGYTF. The CDR3 DNA sequence: TGCAGCGTTGAAGACGATTGGACAGGGGAAGTCTCTGGCTACACCTTC.

This clonotype was detected a few times. The chain employs TRBV20-1 and TRBJ1-2; D call uncertain. V was pared by 0 bases and J by 4 bases, with 6 bases between. This CDR3 comprises 12 residues. Germline CDR1 is DFQATT and CDR2 is SNEGSKA (reference sequence). CDR3 protein: CSARDPGYGYTF. In DNA form, the CDR3 reads TGCAGTGCTAGAGATCCCGGCTATGGCTACACCTTC.

V usage is TRBV2 and J usage is TRBJ2-3; TRBD1 might be the D (6 bases). Trimming stripped 3 bases from V and 1 base from J, with 8 bases between. The CDR3 has 14 amino acids. CDR1 SNHLY and CDR2 FYNNEI come from the germline V gene. This chain's CDR3 is CASSDGGGTDTQYF. The DNA for the CDR3 is TGTGCCAGCAGTGATGGGGGCGGCACAGATACGCAGTATTTT.

Concerning this clonotype: Mismatch with germline at one junction end may stem from a read error. The V and J genes are TRBV2 and TRBJ2-3; D is perhaps TRBD1 or TRBD2 (5 bases each). Germline CDR1 is SNHLY and CDR2 is FYNNEI. This CDR3 spans 14 amino acids. The CDR3 bases are TGTGCCAGCAGCGAATGGGACGGCAGAGATCCGCAGTATTTT. Residues: CASSEWDGRDPQYF. Complete variable domain (other parts from reference TRBV2 and TRBJ2-3): EPEVTQTPSHQVTQMGQEVILRCVPISNHLYFYWYRQILGQKVEFLVSFYNNEISEKSEIFDDQFSVERPDGSNFTLKIRSTKLEDSAMYFCASSEWDGRDPQYFGPGTRLTVL.

The chain is built from TRBV7-9 and TRBJ2-7, with D possibly called TRBD1 or TRBD2 (5 bases each). V lost 6 bases to trimming and J lost 7 bases, with 22 bases between them. The CDR3 has 15 residues. Per the germline V gene, CDR1 is SEHNR and CDR2 is FQNEAQ (reference sequence). The CDR3 loop is CASRISPSRDHEQYF. The CDR3 coding sequence is TGTGCCAGCAGGATCTCACCATCCAGGGACCATGAGCAGTACTTC.

This clonotype was observed many times. The rearrangement uses TRBV24-1 and TRBJ1-1, with no clear D. Germline V gives CDR1 KGHDR, CDR2 SFDVKD. The CDR3 runs 13 residues. V was cut by 0 bases and J by 10 bases, with 11 bases left in between. The CDR3 reads CATSDLAGLRAFF. CDR3 nucleotide sequence: TGTGCCACCAGTGATTTGGCCGGACTGCGAGCTTTCTTT.